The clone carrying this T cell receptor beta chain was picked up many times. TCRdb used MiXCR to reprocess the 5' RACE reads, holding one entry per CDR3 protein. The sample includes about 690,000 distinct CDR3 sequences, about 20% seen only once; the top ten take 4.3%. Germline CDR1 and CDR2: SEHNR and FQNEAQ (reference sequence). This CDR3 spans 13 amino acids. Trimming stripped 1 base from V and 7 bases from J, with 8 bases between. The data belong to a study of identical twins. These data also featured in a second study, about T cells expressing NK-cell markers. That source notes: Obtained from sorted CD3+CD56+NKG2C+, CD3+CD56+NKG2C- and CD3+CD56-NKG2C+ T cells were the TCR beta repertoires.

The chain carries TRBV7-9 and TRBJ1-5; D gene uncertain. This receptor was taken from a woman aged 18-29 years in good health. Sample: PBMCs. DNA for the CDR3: TGTGCCAGCAGCTTAGACGGGAGACAGCCCCAGCATTTT. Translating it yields CASSLDGRQPQHF.